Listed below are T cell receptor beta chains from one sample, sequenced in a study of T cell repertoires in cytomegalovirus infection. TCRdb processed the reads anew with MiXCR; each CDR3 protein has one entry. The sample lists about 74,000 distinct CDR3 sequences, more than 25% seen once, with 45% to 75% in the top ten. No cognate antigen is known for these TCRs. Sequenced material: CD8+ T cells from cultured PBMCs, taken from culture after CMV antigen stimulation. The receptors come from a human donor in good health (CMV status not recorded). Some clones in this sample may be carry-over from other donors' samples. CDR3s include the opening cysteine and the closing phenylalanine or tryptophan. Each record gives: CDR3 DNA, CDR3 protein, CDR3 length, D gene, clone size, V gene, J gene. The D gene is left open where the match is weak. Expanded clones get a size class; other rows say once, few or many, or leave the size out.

CDR3nt: TGTGCCAGCAGCTTCACGGGTACGCAGTATTTT; CDR3aa: CASSFTGTQYF; len: 11; d_gene: .; abundance: few; v_gene: TRBV7-8; j_gene: TRBJ2-3
CDR3nt: TGTGCCAGCAGTTTTAGCGGGAGGTCTAACACCTGGGAGCTGTTTTTT; CDR3aa: CASSFSGRSNTWELFF; len: 16; d_gene: TRBD2; abundance: .; v_gene: TRBV12-3/TRBV12-4; j_gene: TRBJ2-2
CDR3nt: TGTGCCAGCAGCTTCTCTTGGGACGACTACGAGCAGTACTTC; CDR3aa: CASSFSWDDYEQYF; len: 14; d_gene: .; abundance: many; v_gene: TRBV7-2; j_gene: TRBJ2-7
CDR3nt: TGTGCCAGCAGCTTAGTTTCAGCGAACACTGAAGCTTTCTTT; CDR3aa: CASSLVSANTEAFF; len: 14; d_gene: .; abundance: many; v_gene: TRBV7-9; j_gene: TRBJ1-1
CDR3nt: TGTGCCAGTAGCCCGACAGGAGACTCCTACGAGCAGTACTTC; CDR3aa: CASSPTGDSYEQYF; len: 14; d_gene: .; abundance: many; v_gene: TRBV19; j_gene: TRBJ2-7
CDR3nt: TGCAGTGCTAGAGATATTAGCGGGGGATACGAGCAGTACTTC; CDR3aa: CSARDISGGYEQYF; len: 14; d_gene: TRBD2; abundance: .; v_gene: TRBV20-1; j_gene: TRBJ2-7
CDR3nt: TGTGCCAGCAGCTTGGCTAGCGGGGGAGGCACAGATACGCAGTATTTT; CDR3aa: CASSLASGGGTDTQYF; len: 16; d_gene: TRBD2; abundance: .; v_gene: TRBV7-3; j_gene: TRBJ2-3
CDR3nt: TGTGCCAGTAGTATGTGGACAGGGGACGCCGGGGAGCTGTTTTTT; CDR3aa: CASSMWTGDAGELFF; len: 15; d_gene: TRBD1; abundance: .; v_gene: TRBV19; j_gene: TRBJ2-2
CDR3nt: TGTGCCAGCAGCCGCGAACAGCCGGATTTACACAATCAGCCCCAGCATTTT; CDR3aa: CASSREQPDLHNQPQHF; len: 17; d_gene: .; abundance: few; v_gene: TRBV6-2/TRBV6-3; j_gene: TRBJ1-5
CDR3nt: TGCAGTGCTAGGCAGCCTACTACCAATGAGCAGTTCTTC; CDR3aa: CSARQPTTNEQFF; len: 13; d_gene: .; abundance: .; v_gene: TRBV20-1; j_gene: TRBJ2-1
CDR3nt: TGTGCCAGCTACCCCTTCCCTAGCGGGGTGAGCTCCTACGAGCAGTACTTC; CDR3aa: CASYPFPSGVSSYEQYF; len: 17; d_gene: TRBD2; abundance: many; v_gene: TRBV7-9; j_gene: TRBJ2-7
CDR3nt: TGCAGCGTCCAACAGGGGGCCGGCACTGAAGCTTTCTTT; CDR3aa: CSVQQGAGTEAFF; len: 13; d_gene: TRBD1; abundance: few; v_gene: TRBV29-1; j_gene: TRBJ1-1
CDR3nt: TGTGCCAGCAGTCTAGGGGGTCCTAAGGGGTACTTC; CDR3aa: CASSLGGPKGYF; len: 12; d_gene: .; abundance: few; v_gene: TRBV12-3/TRBV12-4; j_gene: TRBJ2-7
CDR3nt: TGCGCCAGCAGCCAAGATGGACAGAGGGGCTACACCTTC; CDR3aa: CASSQDGQRGYTF; len: 13; d_gene: .; abundance: .; v_gene: TRBV4-3; j_gene: TRBJ1-2
CDR3nt: TGCGCCAGCAGCCAGGAAGGACTAGCGGGGAACACAGATACGCAGTATTTT; CDR3aa: CASSQEGLAGNTDTQYF; len: 17; d_gene: TRBD2; abundance: .; v_gene: TRBV4-3; j_gene: TRBJ2-3
CDR3nt: TGCAGTGCTAGAGATTTAAGAGAAGATACGCAGTATTTT; CDR3aa: CSARDLREDTQYF; len: 13; d_gene: .; abundance: .; v_gene: TRBV20-1; j_gene: TRBJ2-3
CDR3nt: TGTGCCAGCAGTCCCGGGAGTTGGGGAACTGAAGCTTTCTTT; CDR3aa: CASSPGSWGTEAFF; len: 14; d_gene: .; abundance: .; v_gene: TRBV6-2/TRBV6-3; j_gene: TRBJ1-1
CDR3nt: TGTGCCAGCAGCGCATCTGGGGTACACCAGCATTTT; CDR3aa: CASSASGVHQHF; len: 12; d_gene: .; abundance: .; v_gene: TRBV7-2; j_gene: TRBJ1-5
CDR3nt: TGCAGTGCTAGAGATCTCGTCCGGGACAGGCCCTACGAGCAGTACTTC; CDR3aa: CSARDLVRDRPYEQYF; len: 16; d_gene: TRBD1; abundance: .; v_gene: TRBV20-1; j_gene: TRBJ2-7
CDR3nt: TGTGCCAGCAGTTACCAAAAAGGGGGCAGGGCTGGAGAGACCCAGTACTTC; CDR3aa: CASSYQKGGRAGETQYF; len: 17; d_gene: TRBD1; abundance: many; v_gene: TRBV6-5; j_gene: TRBJ2-5
CDR3nt: TGTGCCAGCAGTTTACTGAGGGAAGGGGACTATAATTCACCCCTCCACTTT; CDR3aa: CASSLLREGDYNSPLHF; len: 17; d_gene: .; abundance: few; v_gene: TRBV27; j_gene: TRBJ1-6
CDR3nt: TGTGCCAGCAGCGTAGCTACTAGGACAGAGTGGACCCGAACAGGCCTACGGAATGAGCAGTTCTTC; CDR3aa: CASSVATRTEWTRTGLRNEQFF; len: 22; d_gene: .; abundance: many; v_gene: TRBV9; j_gene: TRBJ2-1
CDR3nt: TGTGCCATCGCCGGGGGGATGTACGAGCAGTACTTC; CDR3aa: CAIAGGMYEQYF; len: 12; d_gene: TRBD2; abundance: few; v_gene: TRBV12-3/TRBV12-4; j_gene: TRBJ2-7
CDR3nt: TGTGCCAGCAGCGGGGGCTATAGCAATCAGCCCCAGCATTTT; CDR3aa: CASSGGYSNQPQHF; len: 14; d_gene: .; abundance: .; v_gene: TRBV6-1; j_gene: TRBJ1-5
CDR3nt: TGTGCCAGCAGCTTCTTGGCGGGGGGATCCTCCTATAATTCACCCCTCCACTTT; CDR3aa: CASSFLAGGSSYNSPLHF; len: 18; d_gene: .; abundance: many; v_gene: TRBV7-2; j_gene: TRBJ1-6
CDR3nt: TGTGCCAGCAGTTCGGCGAAATTCACAGATACGCAGTATTTT; CDR3aa: CASSSAKFTDTQYF; len: 14; d_gene: .; abundance: .; v_gene: TRBV6-5; j_gene: TRBJ2-3
CDR3nt: TGTGCCAGCAGCCAAGATCAAGGTGATGAGCAGTTCTTC; CDR3aa: CASSQDQGDEQFF; len: 13; d_gene: .; abundance: .; v_gene: TRBV4-2; j_gene: TRBJ2-1
CDR3nt: TGTGCCAGCAGCCAGGACGGAGGAAACATTCAGTACTTC; CDR3aa: CASSQDGGNIQYF; len: 13; d_gene: .; abundance: few; v_gene: TRBV7-9; j_gene: TRBJ2-4
CDR3nt: TGCGCCAGCAGCCAAGTGGGGAATGAGCAGTTCTTC; CDR3aa: CASSQVGNEQFF; len: 12; d_gene: .; abundance: few; v_gene: TRBV4-3; j_gene: TRBJ2-1
CDR3nt: TGTGCCAGCAGCTCTACAGGATTCACTAACTATGGCTACACCTTC; CDR3aa: CASSSTGFTNYGYTF; len: 15; d_gene: .; abundance: many; v_gene: TRBV7-2; j_gene: TRBJ1-2
CDR3nt: TGCAGTCCCATAAGAGGGGGGGCTGATAATGAGCAGTTCTTC; CDR3aa: CSPIRGGADNEQFF; len: 14; d_gene: .; abundance: once; v_gene: TRBV20-1; j_gene: TRBJ2-1
CDR3nt: TGTGCCAGCAGTTTAGGGACTTACTCCTACGAGCAGTACTTC; CDR3aa: CASSLGTYSYEQYF; len: 14; d_gene: .; abundance: .; v_gene: TRBV27; j_gene: TRBJ2-7
CDR3nt: TGCAGTGCTAGGAGGCCACCGGATGAAAAACTGTTTTTT; CDR3aa: CSARRPPDEKLFF; len: 13; d_gene: .; abundance: few; v_gene: TRBV20-1; j_gene: TRBJ1-4
CDR3nt: TGTGCCAGCAGTTACGGCAGGGAAGACAATCAGCCCCAGCATTTT; CDR3aa: CASSYGREDNQPQHF; len: 15; d_gene: .; abundance: few; v_gene: TRBV6-6; j_gene: TRBJ1-5
CDR3nt: TGCGCCAGCAGCCAAGAGAGGGACCCCACGGAGACCCAGTACTTC; CDR3aa: CASSQERDPTETQYF; len: 15; d_gene: .; abundance: .; v_gene: TRBV4-1; j_gene: TRBJ2-5
CDR3nt: TGTGCCAGCAGCTTACCGGGACAGGGCTACGAGCAGTACTTC; CDR3aa: CASSLPGQGYEQYF; len: 14; d_gene: TRBD1; abundance: many; v_gene: TRBV7-2; j_gene: TRBJ2-7
CDR3nt: TGTGCCAGCAGCCCCTTGGCGGGGGGCACAGATACGCAGTATTTT; CDR3aa: CASSPLAGGTDTQYF; len: 15; d_gene: TRBD2; abundance: many; v_gene: TRBV7-9; j_gene: TRBJ2-3
CDR3nt: TGCGCCAGCAGCCGCAGACCGGGACAGGTTAATGAAAAACTGTTTTTT; CDR3aa: CASSRRPGQVNEKLFF; len: 16; d_gene: TRBD1; abundance: few; v_gene: TRBV4-3; j_gene: TRBJ1-4
CDR3nt: TGTGCCAGCAGCTTGGATATCACCGGGAGGGCCGGCACCGGGGAGCTGTTTTTT; CDR3aa: CASSLDITGRAGTGELFF; len: 18; d_gene: TRBD2; abundance: few; v_gene: TRBV7-6; j_gene: TRBJ2-2
CDR3nt: TGTGCCAGTAGTCCTCGAGGGACTAGCGCTAACAATGAGCAGTTCTTC; CDR3aa: CASSPRGTSANNEQFF; len: 16; d_gene: TRBD2; abundance: .; v_gene: TRBV19; j_gene: TRBJ2-1
CDR3nt: TGTGCCAGCAGCATCCTCCCCGGGGGGGGGACGAACACTGAAGCTTTCTTT; CDR3aa: CASSILPGGGTNTEAFF; len: 17; d_gene: .; abundance: .; v_gene: TRBV11-2; j_gene: TRBJ1-1
CDR3nt: TGTGCCAGCATCAAAACTGGGGGCGTCGACAATGAGCAGTTCTTC; CDR3aa: CASIKTGGVDNEQFF; len: 15; d_gene: .; abundance: few; v_gene: TRBV28; j_gene: TRBJ2-1
CDR3nt: TGCGCCAGCAGCCAAGATAGACAGGCGAATCAGCCCCAGCATTTT; CDR3aa: CASSQDRQANQPQHF; len: 15; d_gene: .; abundance: .; v_gene: TRBV4-1; j_gene: TRBJ1-5
CDR3nt: TGTGCCAGTAGTACTGGGACTGCTAGCAATCAGCCCCAGCATTTT; CDR3aa: CASSTGTASNQPQHF; len: 15; d_gene: .; abundance: .; v_gene: TRBV19; j_gene: TRBJ1-5
CDR3nt: TGTGCCACCCGATTGACAGCCGACACTGAAGCTTTCTTT; CDR3aa: CATRLTADTEAFF; len: 13; d_gene: .; abundance: few; v_gene: TRBV19; j_gene: TRBJ1-1
CDR3nt: TGTGCCAGCAGCCCGAGCGGGAGAGGGAAATACGAGCAGTACTTC; CDR3aa: CASSPSGRGKYEQYF; len: 15; d_gene: TRBD2; abundance: .; v_gene: TRBV9; j_gene: TRBJ2-7
CDR3nt: TGTGCCAGTAGTATAGATCCAGGGGCCGGGGAGCTGTTTTTT; CDR3aa: CASSIDPGAGELFF; len: 14; d_gene: .; abundance: .; v_gene: TRBV19; j_gene: TRBJ2-2
CDR3nt: TGCAGTGCTAGAGGGGCGGTACTAAAAGGTCCCGGGGAGCTGTTTTTT; CDR3aa: CSARGAVLKGPGELFF; len: 16; d_gene: .; abundance: .; v_gene: TRBV20-1; j_gene: TRBJ2-2
CDR3nt: TGCGCCAGCAGCCAAGCAAGGGGGGTTAGTGAAGCTTTCTTT; CDR3aa: CASSQARGVSEAFF; len: 14; d_gene: .; abundance: few; v_gene: TRBV4-3; j_gene: TRBJ1-1
CDR3nt: TGTGCCAGCAGCACACTCAGGGGTGCGCCCCAGCATTTT; CDR3aa: CASSTLRGAPQHF; len: 13; d_gene: .; abundance: many; v_gene: TRBV7-2; j_gene: TRBJ1-5
CDR3nt: TGTGCCAGCAGTTTCGAAACCAGCGGGGGAAATGAGCAGTTCTTC; CDR3aa: CASSFETSGGNEQFF; len: 15; d_gene: TRBD2; abundance: few; v_gene: TRBV12-3/TRBV12-4; j_gene: TRBJ2-1
CDR3nt: TGCAGCGTTGAATCTCCAGGAACAGCTAACTATGGCTACACCTTC; CDR3aa: CSVESPGTANYGYTF; len: 15; d_gene: .; abundance: .; v_gene: TRBV29-1; j_gene: TRBJ1-2
CDR3nt: TGTGCCAGCAGCTTAACACAGGGGGTAGGGACTGAAGCTTTCTTT; CDR3aa: CASSLTQGVGTEAFF; len: 15; d_gene: TRBD1; abundance: many; v_gene: TRBV7-6; j_gene: TRBJ1-1
CDR3nt: TGTGCCAGCAGCCCTAGGCCGGGACAGGGGGCTTTTGGAAACACCATATATTTT; CDR3aa: CASSPRPGQGAFGNTIYF; len: 18; d_gene: TRBD1; abundance: few; v_gene: TRBV5-4; j_gene: TRBJ1-3
CDR3nt: TGTGCCAGCTCACCCGGTACTAGCGGGAGAGGAGAGACCCAGTACTTC; CDR3aa: CASSPGTSGRGETQYF; len: 16; d_gene: TRBD2; abundance: few; v_gene: TRBV18; j_gene: TRBJ2-5
CDR3nt: TGTGCCACCACCCTGACTAGCGCCATCACAGATACGCAGTATTTT; CDR3aa: CATTLTSAITDTQYF; len: 15; d_gene: TRBD2; abundance: many; v_gene: TRBV7-6; j_gene: TRBJ2-3
CDR3nt: TGTGCCAGCAGCTCGGGTTTTATGTCCTACGAGCAGTACTTC; CDR3aa: CASSSGFMSYEQYF; len: 14; d_gene: .; abundance: .; v_gene: TRBV11-2; j_gene: TRBJ2-7
CDR3nt: TGTGCCACCGCACGGAACACTGAAGCTTTCTTT; CDR3aa: CATARNTEAFF; len: 11; d_gene: .; abundance: many; v_gene: TRBV15; j_gene: TRBJ1-1
CDR3nt: TGTGCCAGCAGCTTGGACAGGGCCCCAATCCATTCTGGAAACACCATATATTTT; CDR3aa: CASSLDRAPIHSGNTIYF; len: 18; d_gene: TRBD1; abundance: .; v_gene: TRBV7-9; j_gene: TRBJ1-3